This entry describes one T cell receptor beta chain. Other nucleotide sequences from this sample produce the same CDR3. Per germline, CDR1 MNHNY and CDR2 SVGAGI (reference sequence). The ends were cut back, 2 bases at V and 2 bases at J, with 4 bases in the middle. The CDR3 consists of 13 residues. Sequencing used immunoSEQ multiplex PCR; TCRdb keeps in-frame clones, though not all of them. The repertoire includes 450,000 to 500,000 clones, around 73% of them detected once, and 12% sits in the top ten. The data stem from a study of shared clonotypes between healthy human individuals. This chain connects TRBV6-6 to TRBJ1-5, with unresolved D. The sequencing input was PBMCs. This sequence originates from a woman aged 40 to 50 in good health. Some clones in this sample may be carry-over from other donors' samples. The CDR3 protein is CASSYGGNQPQHF. The CDR3 DNA reads TGTGCCAGCAGTTACGGGGGCAATCAGCCCCAGCATTTT.